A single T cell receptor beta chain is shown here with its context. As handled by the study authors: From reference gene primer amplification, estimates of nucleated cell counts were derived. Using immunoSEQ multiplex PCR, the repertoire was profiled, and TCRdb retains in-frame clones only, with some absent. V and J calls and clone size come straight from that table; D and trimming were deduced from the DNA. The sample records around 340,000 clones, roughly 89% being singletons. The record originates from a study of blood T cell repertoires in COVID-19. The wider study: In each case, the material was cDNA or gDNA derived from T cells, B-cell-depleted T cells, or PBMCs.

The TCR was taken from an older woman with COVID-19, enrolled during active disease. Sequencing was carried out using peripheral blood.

Here the CDR3 reads CATKGSGYLSYTF. CDR3 coding DNA: TGTGCCACCAAGGGCTCAGGGTATTTGAGCTACACCTTC. The chain joins TRBV6-5 to TRBJ1-2; a possible D gene is TRBD1 (5 bases). Trimming took 10 bases from V and 9 from J, leaving 21 bases between them. The CDR3 length is 13 residues. The germline gives CDR1 MNHEY, CDR2 SVGAGI.